This T cell receptor beta chain was sequenced during a study of OX40 agonist ivuxolimab in advanced cancers. The wider study: At 0.01 to 10 mg/kg, ivuxolimab was administered intravenously to patients every 2 weeks. Cancers in dose escalation were hepatocellular, melanoma, renal cell and head and neck.

Study-wide points: Doses of 0.1 to 3.0 mg/kg were accompanied by clonal expansion of CD4+ and CD8+ blood T cells by week 6.

This CDR3 comprises 16 residues. V was cut by 2 bases and J by 6 bases, with 17 bases left in between. Germline CDR1 MDHEN, CDR2 SYDVKM. About this clone itself: Its antigen is as yet unknown.

TCRdb keeps only in-frame clones here, not all; method: immunoSEQ multiplex PCR. The profile shows about 55,000 clones, approximately 80% of them singletons. This TCR came from an adult with an advanced solid tumor such as melanoma, head and neck, liver or kidney cancer. The J gene is TRBJ1-5, the V gene TRBV28; perhaps TRBD1 as D (5 bases). The material was CD4+ or CD8+ T cells sorted from blood, obtained in a trial of the OX40 agonist ivuxolimab. In DNA, the CDR3 is TGTGCCAGCAGTTTAATCGGGCAGGGCGGGGGTCAGCCCCAGCATTTT. Translation: CASSLIGQGGGQPQHF.